This T cell receptor beta chain was identified in a study of T cells expressing NK-cell markers. Points from the study as a whole: A few donors' CD3+CD56-NKG2C+ cells were dominated by the same clonotypes. As a fraction of CD8+ T cells, dominant NKG2C+ clonotypes reached roughly 1.0-7.5% in 5 to 7 donors.

Of note for this clonotype: Antigen unknown.

Reanalyzing the 5' RACE reads, TCRdb keeps one entry per CDR3 protein, without DNA. Here the sample table reports about 460,000 distinct CDR3 sequences. The CDR3 contains 16 residues. CDR1 is DFQATT, CDR2 SNEGSKA, per germline (reference sequence). The TCR sequence derives from a woman aged 45-65 years in good health. The sample taken for sequencing was blood T cells: a sorted CD56 or NKG2C T cell subset, CD4+ or CD8+ T cells, or bulk PBMC T cells (not recorded which). The J gene is TRBJ2-1, the V gene TRBV20-1; TCRdb's assignment of TRBD2 cannot be checked, as there is no DNA. The CDR3 loop is CSAYRAGGGSYNEQFF.